This note documents a single T cell receptor (beta chain) sequence. This entry belongs to a study of blood T cell repertoires in COVID-19. Whole-study context: The United States, Italy and Spain were the sources of the acute and convalescent COVID-19 samples. Nucleic acid was either cDNA or gDNA, and it came from T cells, B-cell-depleted T cells, or PBMCs.

The CDR3 contains 16 residues. Trimming stripped 3 bases from V and 3 bases from J, with 16 bases between. Germline CDR1 and CDR2: MDHEN and SYDVKM. Data came from immunoSEQ multiplex PCR; TCRdb stores just in-frame clones and leaves some out. The table includes approximately 80,000 clones, approximately 81% detected once. The sequenced material came from peripheral blood. This receptor was taken from a man aged 80 or over with acute or convalescent COVID-19. The rearrangement joins TRBV28 to TRBJ2-3; D perhaps matches TRBD1 (5 bases). The CDR3 reads CASSFWGRSVTDTQYF. For the CDR3, the DNA is TGTGCCAGCAGTTTTTGGGGCAGGAGCGTAACAGATACGCAGTATTTT.